This entry lists 7 T cell receptor beta chains sequenced from one sample in a study of cytotoxic CD8 clonotypes in ibrutinib-treated CLL. The method was immunoSEQ multiplex PCR; TCRdb's version includes in-frame clones alone and lacks a portion of them. The table has under 200,000 clones, about 80% seen once. Source: PBMCs, taken after 24 months of ibrutinib treatment. The source is a human donor with chronic lymphocytic leukemia.

The CDR3 protein is CASSALAGVHTQYF. The CDR3 bases are TGTGCCAGCAGCGCCCTCGCGGGGGTCCATACGCAGTATTTT. This chain joins TRBV11-2 and TRBJ2-3; 7 bases are shared with TRBD2. Unmatched junction bases numbered 9, after V lost 5 bases and J lost 7 bases. Per the germline V gene, CDR1 is SGHAT and CDR2 is FQNNGV. This CDR3 has 14 amino acids. The full variable domain, completed using reference TRBV11-2 and TRBJ2-3, is EAGVAQSPRYKIIEKRQSVAFWCNPISGHATLYWYQQILGQGPKLLIQFQNNGVVDDSQLPKDRFSAERLKGVDSTLKIQPAKLEDSAVYLCASSALAGVHTQYFGPGTRLTVL.

V gene TRBV9 combines with J gene TRBJ1-2; no reliable D call. This CDR3 comprises 15 residues. V was trimmed by 0 bases and J by 0 bases, leaving 9 bases between them. Germline-derived CDR1 and CDR2 are SGDLS and YYNGEE. The DNA of the CDR3 is TGTGCCAGCAGCGTAGTTGGCTCAGCTAACTATGGCTACACCTTC. Amino acids: CASSVVGSANYGYTF.

This clone was detected only once. The rearrangement uses TRBV30 and TRBJ2-7; D ambiguous. The V end lost 3 bases, the J end lost 5 bases, and 14 bases lay between the germline ends. The CDR3 contains 13 residues. Germline V gene lookup returns CDR1 GTSNPN and CDR2 SVGIG (reference sequence). The CDR3 here is CAWSPIGTHEQYF. The CDR3 coding sequence is TGTGCCTGGAGCCCAATTGGAACCCACGAGCAGTACTTC. The whole variable domain, remainder taken from reference TRBV30 and TRBJ2-7, is SQTIHQWPATLVQPVGSPLSLECTVEGTSNPNLYWYRQAAGRGLQLLFYSVGIGQISSEVPQNLSASRPQDRQFILSSKKLLLSDSGFYLCAWSPIGTHEQYFGPGTRLTVT.

The chain carries TRBV25-1 and TRBJ1-2; D gene uncertain. Germline V gives CDR1 MGHDK, CDR2 SYGVNS. This CDR3 contains 13 residues. The germline V and J ends were trimmed by 1 base and 8 bases, with 11 bases remaining between them. The CDR3 sequence: CASSEFGVQGYTF. CDR3 bases: TGTGCCAGCAGTGAATTTGGGGTGCAGGGCTACACCTTC.

J is TRBJ2-1 and V is TRBV7-9, with 12 bases that match TRBD2. Unmatched junction bases numbered 7, after V lost 5 bases and J lost 8 bases. Germline V gene sequence: CDR1 SEHNR, CDR2 FQNEAQ (reference sequence). The CDR3 length is 15 residues. CDR3 bases: TGTGCCAGCAGCAAAGCTAGCGGGAGGGGGCATGAGCAGTTCTTC. This encodes CASSKASGRGHEQFF. The variable domain in full, with the rest retrieved from reference TRBV7-9 and TRBJ2-1, is DTGVSQNPRHKITKRGQNVTFRCDPISEHNRLYWYRQTLGQGPEFLTYFQNEAQLEKSRLLSDRFSAERPKGSFSTLEIQRTEQGDSAMYLCASSKASGRGHEQFFGPGTRLTVL.

This clone was seen once. V is TRBV29-1 and J is TRBJ2-7, with 8 positions matching TRBD1. Germline assignment: CDR1 SQVTM and CDR2 ANQGSEA. Trimming at V came to 6 bases and at J to 5 bases, leaving 15 bases not matched to a gene. The CDR3 length is 15 residues. The CDR3 reads CSVKRKGQGQHEQYF. In DNA form, the CDR3 reads TGCAGCGTCAAGCGGAAAGGACAGGGACAGCACGAGCAGTACTTC.

The rearrangement links TRBV28 to TRBJ2-1; D is unclear. The V gene's germline CDR1 is MDHEN and CDR2 SYDVKM. There are 17 residues in the CDR3. V lost 7 bases to trimming and J lost 6 bases, with 25 bases between them. This chain's CDR3 is CASILRPPTDFSNEQFF. The CDR3 nucleotides are TGTGCCAGCATTCTCCGCCCGCCGACTGATTTTTCCAATGAGCAGTTCTTC.